The present T cell receptor beta chain was sequenced within a study of blood T cell repertoires in COVID-19. Study as a whole: Researchers got acute and convalescent COVID-19 samples from the United States, Italy and Spain. T cells, B-cell-depleted T cells, or PBMCs provided the cDNA or gDNA that served as material.

Per the original data handling: Scientists estimated how many nucleated cells there were by amplifying reference gene primers. The repertoire was sequenced with immunoSEQ multiplex PCR; TCRdb's copy has only in-frame clones and lacks some. That table gives V, J and clone size, and the DNA gave D and trimming. The table has about 130,000 clones, 70% to 85% seen once. Per germline, CDR1 LGHNT and CDR2 FRNRAP. V shed 1 base and J 1 base; nucleotides not matched to a gene: 3. CDR3 length: 16 residues. The receptor comes from a man between 60 and 75 years old who had recovered from COVID-19. The chain links TRBV12-5 to TRBJ2-2, with 7 positions matching TRBD2. The sequencing input was peripheral blood. The CDR3 here is CASGLDGGVNTGELFF. In nucleotides, the CDR3 is TGTGCTAGTGGTTTGGATGGGGGGGTGAACACCGGGGAGCTGTTTTTT.